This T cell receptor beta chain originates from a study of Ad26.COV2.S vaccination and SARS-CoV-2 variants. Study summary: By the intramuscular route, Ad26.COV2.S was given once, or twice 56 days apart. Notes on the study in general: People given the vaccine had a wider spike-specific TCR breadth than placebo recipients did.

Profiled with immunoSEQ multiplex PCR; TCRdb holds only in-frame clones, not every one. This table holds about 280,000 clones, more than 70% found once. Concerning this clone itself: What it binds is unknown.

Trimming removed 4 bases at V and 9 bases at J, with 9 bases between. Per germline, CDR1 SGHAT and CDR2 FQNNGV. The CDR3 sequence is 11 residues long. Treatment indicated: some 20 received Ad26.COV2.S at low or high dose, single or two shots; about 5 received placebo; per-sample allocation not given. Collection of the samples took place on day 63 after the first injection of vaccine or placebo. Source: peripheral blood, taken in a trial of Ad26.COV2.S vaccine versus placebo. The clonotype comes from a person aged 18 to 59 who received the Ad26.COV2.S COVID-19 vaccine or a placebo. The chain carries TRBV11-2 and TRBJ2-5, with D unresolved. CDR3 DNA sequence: TGTGCCAGCAGCTCCACCCGGGCCCAGTACTTC. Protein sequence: CASSSTRAQYF.